The 11 T cell receptor beta chains reported below all come from one sample, sequenced in a study of beta chain features in type 1 diabetes. Whole-study results and caveats: Type 1 diabetes patients had TCRB CDR3s that were shorter (moderately but significantly so) in all four CD4+ subsets.

Which antigens these TCRs recognize remains unknown. Every isolated RNA sample was fully reverse transcribed, so sequencing captured expressed TCRB transcripts. Profiled with immunoSEQ multiplex PCR; TCRdb holds only in-frame clones, not every one. The data hold fewer than 350,000 clones, with 15% observed a single time. The source material was naive CD4+ T cells from blood. Receptors were obtained from a man younger than 35 with type 1 diabetes.

This chain connects TRBV9 to TRBJ2-1, with 10 positions matching TRBD2. This CDR3 is built from 15 residues. Germline trimming cut 3 bases from V and 9 bases from J; bases unmatched to any gene: 9. Looked up from germline, CDR1 is SGDLS and CDR2 is YYNGEE. CDR3 nucleotide sequence: TGTGCCAGCAGCGCCCCGGGGGTAGCGGGAGGTGAGCAGTTCTTC. Protein: CASSAPGVAGGEQFF. The full variable domain, with the rest looked up from reference TRBV9 and TRBJ2-1, is DSGVTQTPKHLITATGQRVTLRCSPRSGDLSVYWYQQSLDQGLQFLIQYYNGEERAKGNILERFSAQQFPDLHSELNLSSLELGDSALYFCASSAPGVAGGEQFFGPGTRLTVL.

A few counts support this clone. V usage is TRBV5-1 and J usage is TRBJ2-5; no clear D. CDR1 and CDR2 (germline): SGHRS, YFSETQ. V shed 0 bases and J shed 5 bases, with 8 bases lying between them. This CDR3 is built from 13 residues. The CDR3 DNA sequence: TGCGCCAGCAGCTTGGCCCCCGTGGAGACCCAGTACTTC. It yields the protein CASSLAPVETQYF.

The genes are TRBV7-6 and TRBJ2-5; no clear D gene. Trimming removed 1 base from V and 1 base from J, with 4 bases in between. The CDR3 extends over 13 amino acids. Germline assignment: CDR1 SGHVS and CDR2 FNYEAQ. CDR3 sequence reads: CASSLVLQETQYF. CDR3 DNA sequence: TGTGCCAGCAGCTTAGTCCTCCAAGAGACCCAGTACTTC.

The DNA for the CDR3 is TGTGCCAGTGGAGGCAGGGGGCAAGAGACCCAGTACTTC. Translating gives CASGGRGQETQYF. The V and J genes are TRBV2 and TRBJ2-5, with TRBD1 matching 7 bases. The CDR3 is 13 amino acids. Germline V gives CDR1 SNHLY, CDR2 FYNNEI. V trimming: 9 bases; J trimming: 2 bases; junction bases outside the gene matches: 6.

This chain joins TRBV7-4 and TRBJ1-5, with D maybe TRBD1 (6 bases). This CDR3 comprises 20 residues. V shed 4 bases and J shed 6 bases, with 31 bases lying between them. In germline, CDR1 is SGHVT, CDR2 SQSDAQ. The CDR3 nucleotides read TGTGCCAGCAGCTCGCACCCCAACCTTTTATCACAGGGAGTCGTTCAGCCCCAGCATTTT. Its translation: CASSSHPNLLSQGVVQPQHF.

The chain couples TRBV2 to TRBJ2-7, with TRBD2 matching 12 bases. V shed 6 bases and J 5 bases; nucleotides not matched to a gene: 11. Germline V gene data show CDR1 as SNHLY and CDR2 as FYNNEI. This CDR3 has 16 amino acids. In DNA form, the CDR3 reads TGTGCCAGCAGGGACTATAGGACTAGCGGGATACACGAGCAGTACTTC. As protein: CASRDYRTSGIHEQYF.

A few counts support this clone. The gene calls are TRBV7-9 and TRBJ2-4, with TRBD1 matching over 9 bases. Looked up from germline, CDR1 is SEHNR and CDR2 is FQNEAQ (reference sequence). The junction had 7 bases not matched to a gene; V was cut back by 1 base and J by 0 bases. CDR3 length equals 18 residues. This CDR3 reads CASSLGGQGPLAKNIQYF. The DNA of the CDR3 is TGTGCCAGCAGCTTAGGGGGACAGGGACCCCTAGCCAAAAACATTCAGTACTTC.

This clone has only a few counts. V is TRBV5-4 and J is TRBJ1-2; a weak D match, TRBD1 (6 bases). V lost 6 bases to trimming and J lost 7 bases, with 19 bases between them. This CDR3 has 14 amino acids. Germline CDR1 and CDR2: SGHNT and YYREEE (reference sequence). In DNA, the CDR3 is TGTGCCAGCAAATACACCGGGGGGCATCGTGGCTACACCTTC. As protein: CASKYTGGHRGYTF.

The J gene is TRBJ2-5, the V gene TRBV11-2; tentatively, D is TRBD2 (5 bases). V lost 5 bases, J lost 0 bases, and 7 bases lay in between. The CDR3 is 13 residues long. Germline V lookup: CDR1 SGHAT, CDR2 FQNNGV. CDR3 residues: CASSPGDQETQYF. CDR3 in DNA: TGTGCCAGCAGCCCCGGGGACCAAGAGACCCAGTACTTC.

V usage is TRBV30 and J usage is TRBJ2-1, with 15 positions matching TRBD2. After removal of 4 bases from V and 0 bases from J, the junction contained 13 bases not matched to a gene. The CDR3 runs to 20 residues. Germline V gives CDR1 GTSNPN, CDR2 SVGIG (reference sequence). The CDR3 is CAWKFFRTSGRAGSYNEQFF. In DNA form, the CDR3 reads TGTGCCTGGAAATTCTTCAGGACTAGCGGGAGGGCCGGCTCCTACAATGAGCAGTTCTTC.

There are a few counts of this clone. The V gene is TRBV27, the J gene TRBJ1-5; D gene ambiguous. V lost 3 bases, J lost 6 bases, and 6 bases lay in between. The CDR3 totals 12 residues. The germline V gene encodes CDR1 MNHEY and CDR2 SMNVEV (reference sequence). Written as DNA, the CDR3 is TGTGCCAGCAGTTTTCTCGGTCAGCCCCAGCATTTT. This encodes CASSFLGQPQHF.